A selection of T cell receptor beta chains follows, all from one sample in a study of blood T cell repertoires in COVID-19. Here immunoSEQ multiplex PCR was the method, and the copy in TCRdb shows in-frame clones only, minus some. The sample holds roughly 250,000 clones, 80% to 90% seen once. The specimen was PBMCs or T cells enriched from blood (not recorded which). The receptor set was obtained from a woman aged 40 to 49 who had been exposed to COVID-19. Each CDR3 is given with its conserved first and last residue. Fields, in order: J gene, D gene, V gene, clone size, CDR3 DNA, CDR3 protein. D genes are given only for firm matches. Some rows have no size entry. The others give once, few or many, or a class for an expanded clone.

TRBJ2-7	-	TRBV7-8	-	TGTGCCAGCAGCTTAGGGGGTAGCGGCAACTTAGAGCAGTACTTC	CASSLGGSGNLEQYF
TRBJ1-6	-	TRBV10-1	-	TGCGCCAGCAGGCCCCGGAGGGGTGAGGCCTATAATTCACCCCTCCACTTT	CASRPRRGEAYNSPLHF
TRBJ2-5	-	TRBV7-6	-	TGTGCCAGCAGCTTAGAAGCGGCTTGGAACAGAAAAGAGACCCAGTACTTC	CASSLEAAWNRKETQYF
TRBJ2-3	-	TRBV7-9	-	TGTGCCAGCAGCTTAGTGGCAGGGGTGGATACGCAGTATTTT	CASSLVAGVDTQYF
TRBJ2-7	-	TRBV27	-	TGTGCCAGCAGTTTTCAGCGGTCCGACTACGAGCAGTACTTC	CASSFQRSDYEQYF
TRBJ2-1	TRBD2	TRBV4-3	-	TGCGCCAGCAGCCAAGATCGGGCTAGCGGGGGACGACAGTTCTTC	CASSQDRASGGRQFF
TRBJ2-1	TRBD2	TRBV4-3	-	TGCGCCAGCAGCCAAAGGACTAGCGGATACTACAATGAGCAGTTCTTC	CASSQRTSGYYNEQFF
TRBJ2-3	-	TRBV9	once	TGTGCCAGCAGCGTAGAAGGGGCAGATCAAGATACGCAGTATTTT	CASSVEGADQDTQYF
TRBJ2-1	TRBD1	TRBV27	-	TGTGCCAGCAAGGACAGGGGCTACAATGAGCAGTTCTTC	CASKDRGYNEQFF
TRBJ1-1	-	TRBV11-3	-	TGTGCCAGCAGCTTAGGACAGTGGAACACTGAAGCTTTCTTT	CASSLGQWNTEAFF
TRBJ1-1	TRBD1	TRBV11-2	-	TGTGCCAGCAGCTTAAGGGGGACAGCTAACACTGAAGCTTTCTTT	CASSLRGTANTEAFF
TRBJ2-7	TRBD2	TRBV9	-	TGTGCCAGCAGCGTAGGCACTAGCGGGGCCTACTACGAGCAGTACTTC	CASSVGTSGAYYEQYF
TRBJ1-1	TRBD1	TRBV4-1	-	TGCGCCAGCAGCCTGCACCCGACAGGGGGCACTGAAGCTTTCTTT	CASSLHPTGGTEAFF
TRBJ2-3	TRBD1	TRBV10-3	few	TGTGCCATCGGGGCCGGGCAGCGGGGACAGGGAGATACGCAGTATTTT	CAIGAGQRGQGDTQYF
TRBJ1-1	TRBD1	TRBV30	-	TGTGCCTGGAGTCCCCGGGACAGGGTGGTCAACACTGAAGCTTTCTTT	CAWSPRDRVVNTEAFF
TRBJ2-3	-	TRBV5-1	-	TGCGCCAGCAGCTTGGAGGGGGTAACTAGCACAGATACGCAGTATTTT	CASSLEGVTSTDTQYF
TRBJ2-1	-	TRBV30	-	TGTGCCTGGAGGGCACACAATGAGCAGTTCTTC	CAWRAHNEQFF
TRBJ1-2	TRBD1	TRBV5-1	-	TGCGCCAGCAGCCTAGGGACAGGGGCTCATGGCTACACCTTC	CASSLGTGAHGYTF
TRBJ1-3	-	TRBV5-1	-	TGCGCCAGCAGCTTGGCCGGGAGCTCTGGAAACACCATATATTTT	CASSLAGSSGNTIYF
TRBJ1-5	-	TRBV5-1	-	TGCGCCAGCAGCCAAAGACAGACGAAGAAACCTATTAATCAGCCCCAGCATTTT	CASSQRQTKKPINQPQHF
TRBJ1-5	TRBD1	TRBV14	few	TGTGCCAGCACCCGAGGGGGCGGGCGCAATCAGCCCCAGCATTTT	CASTRGGGRNQPQHF
TRBJ1-5	-	TRBV29-1	few	TGCAGCGTCTCCGAGTACAATCAGCCCCAGCATTTT	CSVSEYNQPQHF
TRBJ1-4	-	TRBV5-4	-	TGTGCCAGCTCGAGGGAGGGAACTAATGAAAAACTGTTTTTT	CASSREGTNEKLFF
TRBJ1-5	-	TRBV30	-	TGTGCCTGGACCACAGGCAATCAGCCCCAGCATTTT	CAWTTGNQPQHF
TRBJ2-3	-	TRBV24-1	-	TGTGCCACCAGTGATTTGCAGGGGTGGGGCACAGATACGCAGTATTTT	CATSDLQGWGTDTQYF
TRBJ1-2	TRBD1	TRBV2	few	TGTGCCAGCAAAGGGGGCTCGTTGGGCTACACCTTC	CASKGGSLGYTF
TRBJ1-1	TRBD1	TRBV6-6	-	TGTGCCAGCAGTCAACCTCGGACAGGGTTTAGGAACACTGAAGCTTTCTTT	CASSQPRTGFRNTEAFF
TRBJ2-7	-	TRBV30	-	TGTGCCTGGCAGGGGATTTACTACGAGCAGTACTTC	CAWQGIYYEQYF
TRBJ1-5	-	TRBV28	few	TGTGCCAGCAACGGCAGGAGGGACAATCAGCCCCAGCATTTT	CASNGRRDNQPQHF
TRBJ2-1	TRBD2	TRBV27	-	TGTGCCAGCAGAACTAGCGGGGGATACAATGAGCAGTTCTTC	CASRTSGGYNEQFF
TRBJ2-1	TRBD1	TRBV5-1	-	TGCGCCAGCAGCAAAGGACAGGGCCACAATGAGCAGTTCTTC	CASSKGQGHNEQFF
TRBJ2-7	TRBD1	TRBV29-1	-	TGCAGCGTCGACAGGGGTCACGAGCAGTACTTC	CSVDRGHEQYF
TRBJ1-2	-	TRBV12-3/TRBV12-4	few	TGTGCCAGCAGCACTAACTATGGCTACACCTTC	CASSTNYGYTF
TRBJ2-1	TRBD2	TRBV11-2	-	TGTGCCAGCAGCACGCCTGTAGCGGGGGGGAGCTACAATGAGCAGTTCTTC	CASSTPVAGGSYNEQFF
TRBJ2-7	TRBD1	TRBV30	-	TGTGCCTGGAGTCTTACAGGGGGTAGCTACGAGCAGTACTTC	CAWSLTGGSYEQYF
TRBJ2-1	-	TRBV5-1	-	TGCGCCAGCAGCTTGGTAACTAGCTCCTACAATGAGCAGTTCTTC	CASSLVTSSYNEQFF
TRBJ2-3	TRBD2	TRBV6-4	-	TGTGCCAGCAGCACTAGCGGGGGCGGGACAGATACGCAGTATTTT	CASSTSGGGTDTQYF
TRBJ1-1	TRBD1	TRBV29-1	-	TGCAGCACCCGGACAGGGAACACTGAAGCTTTCTTT	CSTRTGNTEAFF
TRBJ2-7	TRBD1	TRBV19	-	TGTGCCAGTAGGGACCTCACAGGGGGCGCGGACGAGCAGTACTTC	CASRDLTGGADEQYF
TRBJ1-2	TRBD1	TRBV28	-	TGTGCCAGCAGTCCCGGGGACAGGGGTTATGGCTACACCTTC	CASSPGDRGYGYTF
TRBJ2-7	TRBD2	TRBV5-4	-	TGTGCCAGCAGCCCAACTAGCGGGGGTAACTACGAGCAGTACTTC	CASSPTSGGNYEQYF
TRBJ2-5	-	TRBV28	once	TGTGCCAGCAGTTTACTGACTCTCCAAGAGACCCAGTACTTC	CASSLLTLQETQYF
TRBJ1-5	TRBD1	TRBV28	once	TGTGCCAGCAGTTTCCGGACAGGGGGAAATCAGCCCCAGCATTTT	CASSFRTGGNQPQHF
TRBJ1-2	-	TRBV25-1	-	TGTGCCAGCAGTGACTTGGAGACTATCTATGGCTACACCTTC	CASSDLETIYGYTF
TRBJ2-4	-	TRBV7-2	once	TGTGCCAGCAGCCGCGAGGGCAGAGCCAAAAACATTCAGTACTTC	CASSREGRAKNIQYF
TRBJ2-3	TRBD2	TRBV5-4	-	TGTGCCAGCAGCTTGGTTTCTAGCGGGGCAGATACGCAGTATTTT	CASSLVSSGADTQYF